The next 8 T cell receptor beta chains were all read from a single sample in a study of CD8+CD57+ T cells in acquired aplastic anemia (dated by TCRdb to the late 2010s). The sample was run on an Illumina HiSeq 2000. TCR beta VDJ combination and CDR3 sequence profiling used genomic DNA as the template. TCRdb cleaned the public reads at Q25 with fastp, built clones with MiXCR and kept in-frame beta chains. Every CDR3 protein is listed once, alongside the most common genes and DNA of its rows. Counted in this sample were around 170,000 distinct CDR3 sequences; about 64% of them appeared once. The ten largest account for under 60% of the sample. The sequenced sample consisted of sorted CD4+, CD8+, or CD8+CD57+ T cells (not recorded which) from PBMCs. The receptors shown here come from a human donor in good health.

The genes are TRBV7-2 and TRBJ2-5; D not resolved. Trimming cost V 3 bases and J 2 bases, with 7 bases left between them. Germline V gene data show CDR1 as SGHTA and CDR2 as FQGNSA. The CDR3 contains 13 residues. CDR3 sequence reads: CASSFGPQETQYF. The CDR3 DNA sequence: TGTGCCAGCAGCTTCGGACCACAAGAGACCCAGTACTTC.

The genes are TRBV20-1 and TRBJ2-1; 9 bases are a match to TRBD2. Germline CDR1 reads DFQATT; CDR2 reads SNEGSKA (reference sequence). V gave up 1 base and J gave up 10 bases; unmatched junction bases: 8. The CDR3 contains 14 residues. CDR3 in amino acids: CSARGREGRGEQFF. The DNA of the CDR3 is TGCAGTGCTAGAGGGCGGGAGGGCCGAGGAGAGCAGTTCTTC.

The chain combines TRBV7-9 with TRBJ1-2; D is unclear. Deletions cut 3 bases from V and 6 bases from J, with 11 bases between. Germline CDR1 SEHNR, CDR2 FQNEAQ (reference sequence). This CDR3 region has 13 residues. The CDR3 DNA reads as TGTGCCAGCAGCTTCCCGAATTCGGATGGCTACACCTTC. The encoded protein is CASSFPNSDGYTF.

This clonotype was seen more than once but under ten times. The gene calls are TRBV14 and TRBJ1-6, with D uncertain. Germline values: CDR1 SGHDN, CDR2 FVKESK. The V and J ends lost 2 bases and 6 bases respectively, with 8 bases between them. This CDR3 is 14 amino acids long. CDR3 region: CASSQSGGNSPLHF. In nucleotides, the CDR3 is TGTGCCAGCAGCCAATCTGGCGGTAATTCACCCCTCCACTTT. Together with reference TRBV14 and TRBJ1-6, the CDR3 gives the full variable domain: EAGVTQFPSHSVIEKGQTVTLRCDPISGHDNLYWYRRVMGKEIKFLLHFVKESKQDESGMPNNRFLAERTGGTYSTLKVQPAELEDSGVYFCASSQSGGNSPLHFGNGTRLTVT.

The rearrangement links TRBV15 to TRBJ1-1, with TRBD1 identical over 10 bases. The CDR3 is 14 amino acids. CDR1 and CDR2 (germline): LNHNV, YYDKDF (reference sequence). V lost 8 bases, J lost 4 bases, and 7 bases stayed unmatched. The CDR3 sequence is CATWDRGSGTEAFF. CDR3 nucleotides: TGTGCCACCTGGGACAGGGGATCGGGCACTGAAGCTTTCTTT.

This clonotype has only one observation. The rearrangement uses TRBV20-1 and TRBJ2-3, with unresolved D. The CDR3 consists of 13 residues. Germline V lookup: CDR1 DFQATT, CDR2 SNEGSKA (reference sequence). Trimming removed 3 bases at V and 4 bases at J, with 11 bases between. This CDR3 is CSARGLSPDTQYF. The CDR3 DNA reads TGCAGTGCTAGGGGGTTGTCCCCAGATACGCAGTATTTT.

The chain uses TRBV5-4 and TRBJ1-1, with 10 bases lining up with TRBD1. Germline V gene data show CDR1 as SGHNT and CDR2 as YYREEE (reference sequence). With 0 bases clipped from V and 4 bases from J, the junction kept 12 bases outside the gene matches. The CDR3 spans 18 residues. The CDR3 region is CASSLGSGTGVRGTEAFF. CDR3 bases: TGTGCCAGCAGCTTGGGGTCCGGGACAGGGGTTAGGGGCACTGAAGCTTTCTTT.

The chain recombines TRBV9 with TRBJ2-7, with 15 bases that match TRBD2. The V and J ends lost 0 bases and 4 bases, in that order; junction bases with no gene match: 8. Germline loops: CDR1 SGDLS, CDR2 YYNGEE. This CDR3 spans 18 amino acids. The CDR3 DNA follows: TGTGCCAGCAGCGTAGGAGGGGGGGGACTAGCGGGAGGTTACGAGCAGTACTTC. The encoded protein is CASSVGGGGLAGGYEQYF.